The sequence of this TCR beta chain was determined in a study of blood T cell repertoires in COVID-19. Overall study context: Italy, Spain and the United States were the sources of the convalescent and acute COVID-19 samples. PBMCs, B-cell-depleted T cells, or T cells were the source of the cDNA or gDNA that made up the material.

Authors' analysis steps: Amplified reference gene primers provided the basis for estimating nucleated cell counts. Measured with immunoSEQ multiplex PCR; TCRdb has only the in-frame clones, and not every one. V and J calls and clone size are copied from that table; D and trimming were computed from the DNA. The profile shows roughly 100,000 clones, roughly 81% of them singletons. This clone was counted between two and nine times. Germline CDR1 reads SGHTS; CDR2 reads YDEGEE. The CDR3 consists of 14 residues. The trim removed 4 bases at V and 4 bases at J, leaving 7 bases unmatched. The sequenced sample was peripheral blood. The chain recombines TRBV5-8 with TRBJ1-2, with TRBD1 identical over 7 bases. The receptor comes from a woman aged 70-85 years with acute or convalescent COVID-19. Here the CDR3 DNA reads TGTGCCAGCAGCCGAGACAGGGTCGTCTATGGCTACACCTTC. Translation: CASSRDRVVYGYTF.